Below are 28 T cell receptor beta chains sequenced from a single sample in a study of PD-1 blockade in classical Hodgkin lymphoma. Each patient experienced a relapse that followed autologous stem cell transplantation, and brentuximab vedotin exposure varied. Generated by immunoSEQ multiplex PCR, the TCRdb table keeps only in-frame clones and is missing some. The repertoire holds about 84,000 clones, with roughly nine tenths as singletons. The material sequenced was peripheral blood mononuclear cells (PBMCs), taken at baseline. These receptors came from a human donor with classical Hodgkin lymphoma.

The V gene is TRBV6-5, the J gene TRBJ1-2; 8 positions match TRBD1. Germline CDR1 MNHEY, CDR2 SVGAGI. The junction had 9 bases not matched to a gene; V was cut back by 2 bases and J by 7 bases. The CDR3 is made up of 15 amino acids. The CDR3 is CASSYGQGAYSGYTF. Written as DNA, the CDR3 is TGTGCCAGCAGTTACGGGCAGGGGGCTTACTCTGGCTACACCTTC.

The chain employs TRBV10-1 and TRBJ2-3; 7 bases agree with TRBD2. Germline V gene sequence: CDR1 WNHNN, CDR2 SYGVQD (reference sequence). This CDR3 has 12 amino acids. The CDR3 nucleotides are TGCGCTAGCGGGCCGAGCACAGATACGCAGTATTTT. It is translated as CASGPSTDTQYF.

This clone was observed a single time. This chain joins TRBV5-6 and TRBJ1-5, with D possibly being TRBD1 (5 bases). V gave up 0 bases and J gave up 6 bases, with 16 bases separating them. Germline V gene data show CDR1 as SGHDT and CDR2 as YYEEEE. The CDR3 covers 16 residues. CDR3 DNA: TGTGCCAGCAGCTTGGGTGGGGGAGCCACAGGTCAGCCCCAGCATTTT. It is translated as CASSLGGGATGQPQHF.

V gene TRBV2 combines with J gene TRBJ2-3; D uncertain. Germline V gene data show CDR1 as SNHLY and CDR2 as FYNNEI. The length of the CDR3 is 12 residues. Trimming stripped 1 base from V and 10 bases from J, with 9 bases between. The DNA for the CDR3 is TGTGCCAGCAGTGAAGTTGGCCTAGCGCAGTATTTT. It codes for CASSEVGLAQYF.

V gene TRBV15 combines with J gene TRBJ2-7; maybe TRBD1 (6 bases). V gave up 5 bases and J gave up 5 bases, with 19 bases separating them. Germline CDR1 reads LNHNV; CDR2 reads YYDKDF (reference sequence). The CDR3 spans 15 residues. The CDR3 reads CATSDHRAPLDEQYF. DNA for the CDR3: TGTGCCACCAGCGACCACAGGGCTCCTCTGGACGAGCAGTACTTC.

The rearrangement joins TRBV6-1 to TRBJ1-1; D is perhaps TRBD1 (5 bases). Trimming cost V 7 bases and J 10 bases, with 19 bases left between them. This CDR3 is built from 13 residues. CDR1 and CDR2 from the germline V gene are MNHNS and SASEGT. The CDR3 sequence: CASTLTAPKGAFF. The CDR3 DNA sequence: TGTGCCAGCACTTTGACAGCCCCGAAAGGAGCTTTCTTT.

The CDR3 here is CASTGTSGPSNYNEQFF. The CDR3 DNA reads TGTGCCAGTACGGGGACTAGCGGGCCCTCTAACTACAATGAGCAGTTCTTC. This chain uses TRBV19 with TRBJ2-1; 12 bases are a match to TRBD2. This CDR3 spans 17 amino acids. Unmatched junction bases numbered 10, after V lost 7 bases and J lost 3 bases. The germline V gene encodes CDR1 LNHDA and CDR2 SQIVND (reference sequence).

The chain carries TRBV19 and TRBJ1-4, with no clear D. This CDR3 has 17 amino acids. Trimming cost V 3 bases and J 3 bases, with 17 bases left between them. Per the germline V gene, CDR1 is LNHDA and CDR2 is SQIVND (reference sequence). The CDR3 DNA reads as TGTGCCAGTAGTATGGATGTATGGGGTCGTTCTAATGAAAAACTGTTTTTT. Encoded protein: CASSMDVWGRSNEKLFF.

The V and J genes are TRBV4-3 and TRBJ1-1; possible D gene TRBD1, 6 bases. The CDR3 extends over 14 amino acids. Trimming stripped 0 bases from V and 6 bases from J, with 11 bases between. CDR1 and CDR2 (germline): LGHNA, YSLEER. CDR3 region: CASSQEWGAAEAFF. For the CDR3, the DNA is TGCGCCAGCAGCCAAGAATGGGGGGCAGCTGAAGCTTTCTTT.

This chain joins TRBV4-3 and TRBJ1-3; D is possibly TRBD1 (5 bases). Germline V lookup: CDR1 LGHNA, CDR2 YSLEER. The CDR3 runs 17 residues. V shed 4 bases and J shed 0 bases, with 16 bases lying between them. CDR3 sequence reads: CASSLCRRACSGNTIYF. CDR3 bases: TGCGCCAGCAGCCTATGCCGCAGGGCCTGCTCTGGAAACACCATATATTTT.

V gene TRBV7-2 combines with J gene TRBJ2-5; D is possibly TRBD1 (6 bases). The CDR3 length is 14 residues. The V end was cut by 4 bases, the J end by 4 bases, with 13 bases between. Germline CDR1 and CDR2: SGHTA and FQGNSA. This chain's CDR3 is CASSWDKGRETQYF. Written as DNA, the CDR3 is TGTGCCAGCAGCTGGGACAAGGGACGAGAGACCCAGTACTTC.

This chain connects TRBV9 to TRBJ2-7; D gene unclear. This CDR3 has 13 residues. With 2 bases removed from V and 3 bases from J, the gap between germline ends came to 9 bases. Germline CDR1 is SGDLS and CDR2 is YYNGEE. CDR3 coding DNA: TGTGCCAGCAGCGTCGGTCTCTTCTACGAGCAGTACTTC. Its translation is CASSVGLFYEQYF.

The V gene is TRBV5-1, the J gene TRBJ2-3, with 9 bases fitting TRBD2. The ends lost 0 bases at V and 1 base at J; junction bases unmatched: 3. The germline V gene has CDR1 SGHRS and CDR2 YFSETQ. The CDR3 contains 16 residues. The CDR3 loop reads CASSLEVAGGTDTQYF. Here the CDR3 DNA reads TGCGCCAGCAGCTTGGAGGTAGCGGGAGGCACAGATACGCAGTATTTT.

The chain recombines TRBV19 with TRBJ1-1; D unclear. This CDR3 contains 15 residues. CDR1 LNHDA and CDR2 SQIVND come from the germline V gene (reference sequence). V lost 3 bases and J 5 bases, leaving 16 bases between the germline ends. DNA of the CDR3: TGTGCCAGTAGTATTTATGGGGAGGGTACGACTGAAGCTTTCTTT. Protein product: CASSIYGEGTTEAFF.

The chain is built from TRBV19 and TRBJ2-1; tentatively, D is TRBD1 or TRBD2 (5 bases each). The CDR3 has 16 amino acids. The germline V and J ends were trimmed by 6 bases and 0 bases, with 15 bases remaining between them. Per the germline V gene, CDR1 is LNHDA and CDR2 is SQIVND (reference sequence). In DNA form, the CDR3 reads TGTGCCAGTAGCCGCCCCGGGACCCACTCCTACAATGAGCAGTTCTTC. It is translated as CASSRPGTHSYNEQFF. The full variable domain, in which reference TRBV19 and TRBJ2-1 provide the parts outside the CDR3, is DGGITQSPKYLFRKEGQNVTLSCEQNLNHDAMYWYRQDPGQGLRLIYYSQIVNDFQKGDIAEGYSVSREKKESFPLTVTSAQKNPTAFYLCASSRPGTHSYNEQFFGPGTRLTVL.

Only one count was recorded for this clone. This chain links TRBV7-9 with TRBJ1-2; unclear D gene. Looked up from germline, CDR1 is SEHNR and CDR2 is FQNEAQ (reference sequence). V was trimmed by 5 bases and J by 8 bases, leaving 9 bases between them. The length of the CDR3 is 11 residues. CDR3 bases: TGTGCCAGCAGCCCTTCGAAAGGCTACACCTTC. Its translation is CASSPSKGYTF.

This clone was recorded only once. This chain links TRBV6-1 with TRBJ2-1; TRBD1 matches at 7 bases. The J segment lost 7 bases and the V segment lost 3 bases, leaving 12 bases of the junction unmatched. CDR3 length: 16 residues. CDR1 and CDR2 (germline): MNHNS, SASEGT. CDR3 region: CASSDGGPGQLNEQFF. CDR3 bases: TGTGCCAGCAGTGATGGGGGCCCGGGACAGCTTAATGAGCAGTTCTTC.

The rearrangement links TRBV30 to TRBJ2-7; the D gene is possibly TRBD1 (6 bases). Trimming shortened V by 2 bases and J by 0 bases, and 14 bases separated the two germline ends. This CDR3 comprises 15 residues. Germline lookup yields CDR1 GTSNPN and CDR2 SVGIG (reference sequence). DNA of the CDR3: TGTGCCTGGAGTATACCTGAGACAGGCTCCTACGAGCAGTACTTC. Residues: CAWSIPETGSYEQYF.

The rearrangement uses TRBV25-1 and TRBJ2-5; no clear D. Trimming removed 5 bases at V and 0 bases at J, with 7 bases between. Germline V lookup: CDR1 MGHDK, CDR2 SYGVNS. The CDR3 runs 13 residues. CDR3 sequence (DNA): TGTGCCAGCAGTACCAAGTACCAAGAGACCCAGTACTTC. It yields the protein CASSTKYQETQYF. Looking up the rest from reference TRBV25-1 and TRBJ2-5 gives the full variable domain: EADIYQTPRYLVIGTGKKITLECSQTMGHDKMYWYQQDPGMELHLIHYSYGVNSTEKGDLSSESTVSRIRTEHFPLTLESARPSHTSQYLCASSTKYQETQYFGPGTRLLVL.

Written as DNA, the CDR3 is TGTGCCTGGAAGGCGACTACGCCGATGGATACGCAGTATTTT. This codes for CAWKATTPMDTQYF. The rearrangement joins TRBV30 to TRBJ2-3; perhaps TRBD2 as D (5 bases). CDR1 is GTSNPN, CDR2 SVGIG, per germline (reference sequence). Between the trimmed V and J ends, which lost 4 bases and 6 bases, there was a span of 17 bases. This CDR3 region has 14 residues.

This clone has a single count. The chain employs TRBV10-2 and TRBJ2-7, with D tentatively TRBD1 (5 bases). V gave up 3 bases and J gave up 10 bases, with 10 bases separating them. The CDR3 loop spans 11 amino acids. CDR1 and CDR2 from the germline V gene are WSHSY and SAAADI. CDR3 sequence reads: CASSEGAKQYF. The CDR3 bases are TGCGCCAGCAGTGAAGGGGCCAAACAGTACTTC.

Here the CDR3 DNA reads TGTGCCAGCAGCGTTAGCGGGAGCCACCGACGCAATGAGCAGTTCTTC. This codes for CASSVSGSHRRNEQFF. The V gene is TRBV7-2, the J gene TRBJ2-1, with 9 nucleotides matching TRBD2. The germline V gene has CDR1 SGHTA and CDR2 FQGNSA. This CDR3 region has 16 residues. With V trimmed by 5 bases and J by 6 bases, 11 bases remained unmatched.

With respect to this clone: Germline and junction disagree at one end, which may indicate a read error. This chain joins TRBV10-3 and TRBJ2-7, with 8 bases fitting TRBD1. The germline V gene has CDR1 ENHRY and CDR2 SYGVKD. The CDR3 extends over 15 amino acids. The CDR3 loop reads CAIGDLQGGSYEQYF. DNA for the CDR3: TGTGCCATCGGTGATTTACAGGGGGGATCCTACGAGCAGTACTTC.

The CDR3 is CASSQGTGDTQYF. CDR3 bases: TGCGCCAGCAGCCAAGGAACAGGGGATACGCAGTATTTT. This chain links TRBV4-1 with TRBJ2-3; D perhaps matches TRBD1 (6 bases). Germline V gene sequence: CDR1 MGHRA, CDR2 YSYEKL. This CDR3 is built from 13 residues. Trimming stripped 1 base from V and 6 bases from J, with 8 bases between.

This clone was counted a few times. The chain links TRBV4-1 to TRBJ1-5, with 7 positions matching TRBD1. J gave up 1 base and V 0 bases, and 3 bases lay outside the gene matches. The CDR3 is 16 amino acids. CDR1 is MGHRA and CDR2 is YSYEKL in the germline V gene. The CDR3 is CASSQEDRSSNQPQHF. The CDR3, as DNA: TGCGCCAGCAGCCAAGAGGACAGGTCCAGCAATCAGCCCCAGCATTTT.

CDR3 in amino acids: CASSLMTGNNVLTF. The CDR3 bases are TGTGCCAGCAGCTTGATGACAGGGAACAACGTCCTGACTTTC. J is TRBJ2-6 and V is TRBV5-5; 7 nucleotides agree with TRBD1. The germline V gene has CDR1 SGHKS and CDR2 YYEKEE (reference sequence). V shed 1 base and J 9 bases; nucleotides not matched to a gene: 4. There are 14 residues in the CDR3.

This chain connects TRBV4-3 to TRBJ2-1; 8 bases fit TRBD2. With 1 base clipped from V and 4 bases from J, the junction kept 6 bases outside the gene matches. Germline V CDR1 and CDR2: LGHNA, YSLEER. The CDR3 totals 16 residues. The CDR3, as DNA: TGCGCCAGCAGCCAAGTTAGCGGGACGAGTTACAATGAGCAGTTCTTC. Its translation is CASSQVSGTSYNEQFF.

The rearrangement joins TRBV14 to TRBJ2-2; tentative D call: TRBD2 (6 bases). V lost 0 bases and J lost 0, with 17 bases in between. CDR3 length equals 19 residues. Germline CDR1 reads SGHDN; CDR2 reads FVKESK. This chain's CDR3 is CASSQDPGGRHTNTGELFF. In DNA form, the CDR3 reads TGTGCCAGCAGCCAAGATCCCGGAGGGAGACATACGAACACCGGGGAGCTGTTTTTT.